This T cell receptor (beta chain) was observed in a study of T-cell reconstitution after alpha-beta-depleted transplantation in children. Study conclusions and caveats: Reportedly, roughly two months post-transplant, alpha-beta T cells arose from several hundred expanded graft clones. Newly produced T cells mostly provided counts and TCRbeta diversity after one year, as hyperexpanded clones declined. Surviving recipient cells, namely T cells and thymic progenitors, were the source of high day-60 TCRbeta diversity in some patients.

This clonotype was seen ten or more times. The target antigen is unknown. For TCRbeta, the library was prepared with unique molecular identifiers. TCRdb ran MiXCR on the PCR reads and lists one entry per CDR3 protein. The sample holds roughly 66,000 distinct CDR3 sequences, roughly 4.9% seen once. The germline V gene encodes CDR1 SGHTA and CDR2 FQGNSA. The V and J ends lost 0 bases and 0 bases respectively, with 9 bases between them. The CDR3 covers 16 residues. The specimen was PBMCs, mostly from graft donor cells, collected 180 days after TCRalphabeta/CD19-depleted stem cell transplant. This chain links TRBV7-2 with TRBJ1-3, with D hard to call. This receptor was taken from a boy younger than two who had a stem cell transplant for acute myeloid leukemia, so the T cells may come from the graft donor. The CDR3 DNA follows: TGTGCCAGCAGCTTAGCGGTTGGGATCTCTGGAAACACCATATATTTT. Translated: CASSLAVGISGNTIYF.